The rows below give T cell receptor beta chains drawn from one sample of a study of beta chain features in type 1 diabetes. Clones were sequenced by immunoSEQ multiplex PCR, and TCRdb holds only the in-frame ones, with some missing. This sample has 40,000 or so clones, with approximately 68% found just once. The source material was Tregs from blood. The receptors were sampled from a woman aged 18-29 years with type 1 diabetes. Each CDR3 is given with its conserved first and last residue. The D gene is left open where the match is weak. Clone sizes are given selectively: once, few, many, or a class where the clone is expanded.

V gene	CDR3 length	clone size	J gene	D gene	CDR3 protein	CDR3 DNA
TRBV5-1	15	.	TRBJ2-3	TRBD2	CASSSTGGPTDTQYF	TGCGCCAGCAGCTCTACGGGGGGGCCCACAGATACGCAGTATTTT
TRBV20-1	11	few	TRBJ2-7	TRBD2	CSAGLAGEQYF	TGCAGTGCTGGACTAGCGGGGGAACAGTACTTC
TRBV4-3	15	.	TRBJ1-2	.	CASSQDNRAVYGYTF	TGCGCCAGCAGCCAAGATAACAGGGCGGTCTATGGCTACACCTTC
TRBV2	16	.	TRBJ2-3	TRBD2	CASSDLRGVGTDTQYF	TGTGCCAGCAGTGATTTGCGGGGGGTTGGCACAGATACGCAGTATTTT
TRBV11-3	12	.	TRBJ2-3	.	CASSFQAYTQYF	TGTGCCAGCAGCTTCCAGGCTTATACGCAGTATTTT
TRBV9	14	.	TRBJ2-1	.	CASSTSYSYNEQFF	TGTGCCAGCAGCACTTCCTACTCCTACAATGAGCAGTTCTTC
TRBV4-2	11	once	TRBJ2-7	.	CASSQDVEQYF	TGTGCCAGCAGCCAAGATGTAGAGCAGTACTTC
TRBV6-6	15	once	TRBJ1-4	TRBD1	CASRSRQGSNEKLFF	TGTGCCAGCAGGTCCCGACAGGGATCTAATGAAAAACTGTTTTTT
TRBV11-2	15	.	TRBJ2-7	TRBD1	CASSAGTGNLYEQYF	TGTGCCAGCAGCGCCGGGACAGGGAATCTCTACGAGCAGTACTTC
TRBV5-6	14	once	TRBJ1-4	TRBD1	CASSFRLDREKLFF	TGTGCCAGCAGCTTTAGACTGGACAGGGAAAAACTGTTTTTT
TRBV29-1	13	.	TRBJ2-7	TRBD1	CSVAGTGTYEQYF	TGCAGCGTTGCCGGGACAGGGACCTACGAGCAGTACTTC
TRBV5-8	16	.	TRBJ2-7	TRBD1	CASSFPPRTGLSEQYF	TGTGCCAGCAGCTTCCCCCCCCGGACAGGGCTCTCCGAGCAGTACTTC
TRBV2	14	.	TRBJ2-6	.	CASPRDSGANVLTF	TGTGCCAGTCCCCGGGACTCTGGGGCCAACGTCCTGACTTTC
TRBV10-2	15	.	TRBJ2-7	TRBD2	CASSGLMQRGAEQYF	TGCGCCAGCAGTGGGCTTATGCAGCGGGGCGCCGAGCAGTACTTC
TRBV23-1	17	.	TRBJ1-2	TRBD1	CASSLRDRYQSNYGYTF	TGCGCCAGCAGTCTAAGGGACAGATACCAATCGAACTATGGCTACACCTTC
TRBV7-9	14	few	TRBJ2-3	.	CASSLDSSGDTQYF	TGTGCCAGCAGCTTAGATAGCAGCGGGGATACGCAGTATTTT
TRBV30	13	.	TRBJ2-7	TRBD1	CAWRVPGGYEQYF	TGTGCCTGGAGGGTCCCAGGGGGCTACGAGCAGTACTTC
TRBV29-1	14	.	TRBJ1-2	.	CSVEAGRENYGYTF	TGCAGCGTTGAGGCGGGACGAGAAAACTATGGCTACACCTTC
TRBV19	14	.	TRBJ2-2	.	CASSSTWNTGELFF	TGTGCCAGTAGTAGCACTTGGAACACCGGGGAGCTGTTTTTT
TRBV19	15	few	TRBJ2-1	TRBD1	CASKNRGQETNEQFF	TGTGCCAGTAAGAACCGGGGACAGGAAACCAATGAGCAGTTCTTC
TRBV28	12	.	TRBJ1-6	.	CASKFQVSPLHF	TGTGCCAGCAAATTCCAGGTTTCACCCCTCCACTTT
TRBV29-1	15	.	TRBJ1-1	.	CSVAYVGLVGAEAFF	TGCAGCGTTGCCTATGTGGGCCTAGTGGGAGCTGAAGCTTTCTTT
TRBV29-1	14	.	TRBJ1-1	.	CSAEGAVMNTEAFF	TGCAGCGCCGAAGGGGCCGTAATGAACACTGAAGCTTTCTTT
TRBV2	15	.	TRBJ1-2	.	CASSEGGRAGYGYTF	TGTGCCAGCAGTGAAGGTGGCAGGGCCGGCTATGGCTACACCTTC
TRBV15	17	.	TRBJ2-3	TRBD2	CATSRGLAGPHTDTQYF	TGTGCCACCAGCAGAGGACTAGCGGGACCCCACACAGATACGCAGTATTTT
TRBV7-9	13	.	TRBJ2-1	TRBD2	CASSFLAGDEQFF	TGTGCCAGCAGCTTCCTAGCGGGAGATGAGCAGTTCTTC
TRBV2	8	once	TRBJ1-2	.	CASRRTHF	TGTGCCAGCAGAAGGACTCACTTC
TRBV18	12	once	TRBJ2-2	.	CASSPSSGELFF	TGTGCCAGCTCGCCTAGCAGCGGGGAGCTGTTTTTT
TRBV4-3	18	.	TRBJ1-1	TRBD1	CASSQDTGQGLGNTEAFF	TGCGCCAGCAGCCAAGATACGGGACAGGGTTTGGGGAACACTGAAGCTTTCTTT
TRBV7-6	15	.	TRBJ2-2	TRBD1	CASSRGQGDTGELFF	TGTGCCAGCAGCCGAGGACAGGGAGACACCGGGGAGCTGTTTTTT
TRBV7-2	14	.	TRBJ2-5	.	CASSLNGGAETQYF	TGTGCCAGCAGCCTCAACGGTGGGGCTGAGACCCAGTACTTC
TRBV7-9	12	few	TRBJ2-1	.	CASSLSPYEQFF	TGTGCCAGCAGCTTATCCCCCTATGAGCAGTTCTTC
TRBV28	15	.	TRBJ2-1	TRBD1	CASSPWGQGVNEQFF	TGTGCCAGCAGTCCTTGGGGACAGGGGGTCAATGAGCAGTTCTTC
TRBV4-3	14	.	TRBJ2-3	.	CASSQTGELDTQYF	TGCGCCAGCAGCCAGACGGGGGAGTTAGATACGCAGTATTTT
TRBV25-1	15	.	TRBJ2-2	.	CASSDARRNTGELFF	TGTGCCAGCAGTGATGCCAGGCGGAACACCGGGGAGCTGTTTTTT
TRBV7-2	15	.	TRBJ2-2	.	CASSSMGPGTGELFF	TGTGCCAGCAGCTCTATGGGCCCAGGCACCGGGGAGCTGTTTTTT
TRBV11-2	14	.	TRBJ2-2	.	CASSFAQATGELFF	TGTGCCAGCAGCTTTGCACAGGCGACCGGGGAGCTGTTTTTT
TRBV5-1	13	.	TRBJ2-3	TRBD1	CASSVDRENTQYF	TGCGCCAGCAGCGTGGACAGGGAAAATACGCAGTATTTT
TRBV18	17	.	TRBJ2-1	TRBD2	CASSPGAGGTRGDEQFF	TGTGCCAGCTCACCAGGGGCTGGCGGAACGCGGGGGGATGAGCAGTTCTTC
TRBV2	13	once	TRBJ2-5	TRBD1	CASDPDRAETQYF	TGTGCCAGTGACCCGGACAGGGCAGAGACCCAGTACTTC
TRBV28	14	.	TRBJ2-5	.	CASSPFKRAETQYF	TGTGCCAGCAGCCCATTCAAGCGGGCAGAGACCCAGTACTTC
TRBV21-1	14	.	TRBJ1-2	.	CASSKPGQSYGYTF	TGTGCCAGCAGCAAACCGGGACAGTCCTATGGCTACACCTTC
TRBV21-1	17	medium-sized	TRBJ2-7	.	CASSLGLKDRRPYEQYF	TGTGCCAGCAGCCTCGGACTTAAGGACAGGAGACCCTACGAGCAGTACTTC
TRBV9	16	.	TRBJ2-7	TRBD2	CASSVGTSGGFYEQYF	TGTGCCAGCAGCGTAGGAACTAGCGGGGGCTTCTACGAGCAGTACTTC
TRBV7-6	16	.	TRBJ2-3	TRBD2	CASSLEAGGPPDTQYF	TGTGCCAGCAGCTTAGAAGCGGGGGGGCCCCCAGATACGCAGTATTTT